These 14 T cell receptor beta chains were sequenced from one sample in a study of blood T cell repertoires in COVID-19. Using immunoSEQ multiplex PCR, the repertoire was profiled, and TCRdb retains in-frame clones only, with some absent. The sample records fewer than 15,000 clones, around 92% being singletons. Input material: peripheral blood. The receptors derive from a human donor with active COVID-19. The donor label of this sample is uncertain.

DNA for the CDR3: TGTGCCAGCAGAGTAGCGGGAGGGGGCAATGAGCAGTTCTTC. Translating it yields CASRVAGGGNEQFF. The chain carries TRBV6-5 and TRBJ2-1; 11 bases line up with TRBD2. Germline V gives CDR1 MNHEY, CDR2 SVGAGI. V was pared by 6 bases and J by 6 bases, with 4 bases of the junction left unmatched. This CDR3 has 14 amino acids.

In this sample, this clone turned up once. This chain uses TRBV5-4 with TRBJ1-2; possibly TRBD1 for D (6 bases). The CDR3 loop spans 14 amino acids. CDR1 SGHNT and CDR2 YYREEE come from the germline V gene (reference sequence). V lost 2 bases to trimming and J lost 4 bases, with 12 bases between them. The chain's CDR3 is CASSLQGITYGYTF. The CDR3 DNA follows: TGTGCCAGCAGCTTACAGGGCATAACCTATGGCTACACCTTC. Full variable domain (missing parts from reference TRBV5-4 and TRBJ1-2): ETGVTQSPTHLIKTRGQQVTLRCSSQSGHNTVSWYQQALGQGPQFIFQYYREEENGRGNFPPRFSGLQFPNYSSELNVNALELDDSALYLCASSLQGITYGYTFGSGTRLTVV.

This CDR3 is CASRNRGRVYEQYF. CDR3 bases: TGTGCCAGCAGAAACAGGGGGCGCGTCTACGAGCAGTACTTC. The chain couples TRBV28 to TRBJ2-7, with 9 positions matching TRBD1. After removal of 6 bases from V and 3 bases from J, the junction contained 6 bases not matched to a gene. Per germline, CDR1 MDHEN and CDR2 SYDVKM. The CDR3 covers 14 residues. Full variable domain (rest looked up from reference TRBV28 and TRBJ2-7): DVKVTQSSRYLVKRTGEKVFLECVQDMDHENMFWYRQDPGLGLRLIYFSYDVKMKEKGDIPEGYSVSREKKERFSLILESASTNQTSMYLCASRNRGRVYEQYFGPGTRLTVT.

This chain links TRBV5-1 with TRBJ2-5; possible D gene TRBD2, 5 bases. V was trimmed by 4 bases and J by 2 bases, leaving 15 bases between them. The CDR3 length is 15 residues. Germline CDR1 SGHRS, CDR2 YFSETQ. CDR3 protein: CASSPSGIGQETQYF. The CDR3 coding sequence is TGCGCCAGCAGCCCCAGCGGAATAGGTCAAGAGACCCAGTACTTC.

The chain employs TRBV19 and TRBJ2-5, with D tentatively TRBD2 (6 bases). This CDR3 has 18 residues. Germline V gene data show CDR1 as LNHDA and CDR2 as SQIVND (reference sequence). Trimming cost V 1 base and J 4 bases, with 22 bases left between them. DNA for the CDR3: TGTGCCAGTAGTATAGGGTTCGGAGGGGTTGGTCCTCGAGAGACCCAGTACTTC. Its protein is CASSIGFGGVGPRETQYF.

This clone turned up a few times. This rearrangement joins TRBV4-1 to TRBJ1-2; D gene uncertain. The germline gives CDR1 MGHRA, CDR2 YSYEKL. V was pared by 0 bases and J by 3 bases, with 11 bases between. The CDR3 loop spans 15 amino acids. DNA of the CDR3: TGCGCCAGCAGCCAAGATGTTAGATATTACTATGGCTACACCTTC. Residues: CASSQDVRYYYGYTF.

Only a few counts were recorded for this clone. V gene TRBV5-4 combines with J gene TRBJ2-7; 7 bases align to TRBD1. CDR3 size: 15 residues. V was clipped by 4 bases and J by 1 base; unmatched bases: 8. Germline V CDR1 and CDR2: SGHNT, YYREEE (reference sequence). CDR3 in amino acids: CASSNAMTGSYEQYF. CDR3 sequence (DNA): TGTGCCAGCAGCAACGCCATGACAGGGTCCTACGAGCAGTACTTC.

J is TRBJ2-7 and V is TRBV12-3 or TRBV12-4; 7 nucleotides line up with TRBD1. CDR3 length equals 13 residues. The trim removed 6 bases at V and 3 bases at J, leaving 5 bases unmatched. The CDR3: CASSLQGFYEQYF. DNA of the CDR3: TGTGCCAGCAGCCTACAGGGGTTCTACGAGCAGTACTTC.

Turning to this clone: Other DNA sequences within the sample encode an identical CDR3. The CDR3 DNA is TGTGCCAGCAGTTTCGACAGGGGGAATTCACCCCTCCACTTT. Translating gives CASSFDRGNSPLHF. The genes are TRBV6-5 and TRBJ1-6; 9 bases fit TRBD1. The germline V gene has CDR1 MNHEY and CDR2 SVGAGI. This CDR3 region has 14 residues. Trimming removed 4 bases from V and 7 bases from J; junction bases left unmatched: 2.

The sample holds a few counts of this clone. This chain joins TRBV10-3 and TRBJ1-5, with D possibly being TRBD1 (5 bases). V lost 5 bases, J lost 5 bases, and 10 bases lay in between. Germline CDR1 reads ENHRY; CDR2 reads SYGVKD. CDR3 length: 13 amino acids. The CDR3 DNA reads TGTGCCATCAGTCTGGGGCTAGATCAGCCCCAGCATTTT. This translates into CAISLGLDQPQHF.

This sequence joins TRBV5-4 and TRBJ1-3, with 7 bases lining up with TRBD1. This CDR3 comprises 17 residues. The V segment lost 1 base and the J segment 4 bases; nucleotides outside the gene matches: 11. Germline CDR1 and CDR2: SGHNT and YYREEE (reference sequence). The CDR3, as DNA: TGTGCCAGCAGCTTGCGGAACAGGGGTGCAAGAGGAAACACCATATATTTT. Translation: CASSLRNRGARGNTIYF.

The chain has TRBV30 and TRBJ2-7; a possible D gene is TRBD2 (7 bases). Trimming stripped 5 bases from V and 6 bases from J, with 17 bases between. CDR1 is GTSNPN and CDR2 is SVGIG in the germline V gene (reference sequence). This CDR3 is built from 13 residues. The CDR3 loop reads CAWDVSGGREQYF. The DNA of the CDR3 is TGTGCCTGGGACGTATCGGGGGGCCGCGAGCAGTACTTC.

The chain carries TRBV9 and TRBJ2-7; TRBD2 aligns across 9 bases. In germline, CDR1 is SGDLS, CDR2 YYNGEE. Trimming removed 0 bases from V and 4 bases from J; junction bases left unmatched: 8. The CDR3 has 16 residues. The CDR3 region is CASSVAGGGAPYEQYF. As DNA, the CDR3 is TGTGCCAGCAGCGTAGCTGGCGGGGGGGCCCCATACGAGCAGTACTTC.

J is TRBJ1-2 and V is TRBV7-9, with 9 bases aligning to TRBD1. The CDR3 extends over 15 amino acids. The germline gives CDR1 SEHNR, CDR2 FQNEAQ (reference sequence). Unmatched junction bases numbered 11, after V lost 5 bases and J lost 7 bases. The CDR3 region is CASSAGQGRRSGYTF. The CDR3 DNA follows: TGTGCCAGCAGCGCGGGACAGGGTCGCAGGTCTGGCTACACCTTC.